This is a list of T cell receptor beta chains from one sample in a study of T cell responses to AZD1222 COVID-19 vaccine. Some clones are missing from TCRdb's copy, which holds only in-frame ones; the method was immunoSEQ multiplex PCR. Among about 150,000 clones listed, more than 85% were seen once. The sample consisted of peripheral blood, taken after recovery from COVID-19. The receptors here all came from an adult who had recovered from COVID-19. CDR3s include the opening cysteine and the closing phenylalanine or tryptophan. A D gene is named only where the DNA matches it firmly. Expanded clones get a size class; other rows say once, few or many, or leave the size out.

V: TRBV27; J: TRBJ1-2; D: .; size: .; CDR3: CASSLVGGTHGYTF; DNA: TGTGCCAGCAGTTTAGTGGGGGGGACCCATGGCTACACCTTC
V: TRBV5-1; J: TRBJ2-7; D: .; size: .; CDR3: CASSQTESYEQYF; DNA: TGCGCCAGCAGCCAGACGGAGTCCTACGAGCAGTACTTC
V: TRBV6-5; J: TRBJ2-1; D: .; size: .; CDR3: CASSPTDEQFF; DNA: TGTGCCAGCAGTCCCACGGATGAGCAGTTCTTC
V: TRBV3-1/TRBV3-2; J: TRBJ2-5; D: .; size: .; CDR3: CASSQGALPPETQYF; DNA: TGTGCCAGCAGCCAAGGGGCCCTCCCCCCAGAGACCCAGTACTTC
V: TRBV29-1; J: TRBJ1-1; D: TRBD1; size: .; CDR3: CSAGTGNTEAFF; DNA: TGCAGCGCCGGGACAGGGAACACTGAAGCTTTCTTT
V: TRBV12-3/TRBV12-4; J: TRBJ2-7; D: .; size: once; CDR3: CASGWDRGYEQYF; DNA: TGTGCCAGCGGTTGGGACCGGGGATACGAGCAGTACTTC
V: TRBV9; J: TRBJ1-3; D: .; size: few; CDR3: CASSVAIGPGNTIYF; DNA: TGTGCCAGCAGCGTAGCAATCGGGCCTGGAAACACCATATATTTT
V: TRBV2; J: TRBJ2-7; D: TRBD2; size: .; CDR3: CASRFGRGAYEQYF; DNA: TGTGCCAGCAGGTTCGGGAGGGGTGCCTACGAGCAGTACTTC
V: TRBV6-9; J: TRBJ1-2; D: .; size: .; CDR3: CASSLGVADGYTF; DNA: TGTGCCAGCAGTTTAGGGGTGGCGGATGGCTACACCTTC
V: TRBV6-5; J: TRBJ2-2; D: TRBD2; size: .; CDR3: CASTTSGGFGELFF; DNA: TGTGCCAGCACGACTAGCGGGGGCTTCGGGGAGCTGTTTTTT
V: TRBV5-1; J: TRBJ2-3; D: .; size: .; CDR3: CASSQGFSFSTDTQYF; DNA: TGCGCCAGCAGCCAGGGGTTTTCCTTTAGCACAGATACGCAGTATTTT
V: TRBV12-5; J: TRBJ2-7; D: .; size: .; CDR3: CASGQSATYEQYF; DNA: TGTGCTAGTGGTCAATCAGCGACCTACGAGCAGTACTTC
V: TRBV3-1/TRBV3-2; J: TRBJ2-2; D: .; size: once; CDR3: CASSQTVGGELFF; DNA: TGTGCCAGCAGCCAAACGGTCGGCGGGGAGCTGTTTTTT
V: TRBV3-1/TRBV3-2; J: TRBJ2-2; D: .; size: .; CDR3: CASSQGAGTGELFF; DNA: TGTGCCAGCAGCCAAGGGGCGGGAACCGGGGAGCTGTTTTTT
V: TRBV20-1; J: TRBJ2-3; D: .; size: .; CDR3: CSASSRTGTPGTQYF; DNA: TGCAGTGCTAGTTCGAGAACCGGGACTCCTGGGACGCAGTATTTT
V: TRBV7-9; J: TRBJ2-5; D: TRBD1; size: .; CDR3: CASAGQGLETQYF; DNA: TGTGCCAGCGCGGGACAGGGGCTAGAGACCCAGTACTTC
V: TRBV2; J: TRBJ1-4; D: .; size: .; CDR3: CASSDFYGAMKLFF; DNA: TGTGCCAGCAGTGATTTCTACGGAGCGATGAAACTGTTTTTT
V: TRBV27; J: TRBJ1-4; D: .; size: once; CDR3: CASSLTLSNEKLFF; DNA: TGTGCCAGCAGTTTGACGCTAAGTAATGAAAAACTGTTTTTT
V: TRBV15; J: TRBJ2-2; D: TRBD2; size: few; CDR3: CATSSLAGEELFF; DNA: TGTGCCACCAGCAGTTTAGCGGGGGAGGAGCTGTTTTTT
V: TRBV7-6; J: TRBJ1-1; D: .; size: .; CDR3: CASSFVGTPNTEAFF; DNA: TGTGCCAGCAGCTTCGTCGGGACACCGAACACTGAAGCTTTCTTT
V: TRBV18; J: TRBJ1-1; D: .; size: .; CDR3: CASSHDGQVNTEAFF; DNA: TGTGCCAGCTCACACGACGGACAAGTAAACACTGAAGCTTTCTTT
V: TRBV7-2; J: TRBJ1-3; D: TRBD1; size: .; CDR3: CASSTVDRAGNTIYF; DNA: TGTGCCAGCAGCACGGTGGACAGGGCCGGAAACACCATATATTTT
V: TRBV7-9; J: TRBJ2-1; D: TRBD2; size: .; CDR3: CASSLKGGYNEQFF; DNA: TGTGCCAGCAGCTTAAAGGGAGGGTACAATGAGCAGTTCTTC
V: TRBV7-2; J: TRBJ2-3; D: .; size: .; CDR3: CASSPQPRVGDTQYF; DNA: TGTGCCAGCAGCCCTCAGCCGAGGGTGGGAGATACGCAGTATTTT
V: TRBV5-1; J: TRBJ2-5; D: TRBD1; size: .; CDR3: CASSSKGAILETQYF; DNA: TGCGCCAGCAGCTCGAAGGGGGCAATCCTAGAGACCCAGTACTTC
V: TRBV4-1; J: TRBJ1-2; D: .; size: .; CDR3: CASSQVLAADYGYTF; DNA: TGCGCCAGCAGCCAAGTACTAGCGGCTGACTATGGCTACACCTTC
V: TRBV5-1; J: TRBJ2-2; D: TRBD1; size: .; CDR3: CASSLDGQGRSGELFF; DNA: TGCGCCAGCAGCTTGGATGGACAGGGGCGTTCCGGGGAGCTGTTTTTT
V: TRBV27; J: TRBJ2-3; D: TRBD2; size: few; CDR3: CASSFFGTSGLSTDTQYF; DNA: TGTGCCAGCAGTTTTTTTGGGACTAGCGGCCTCAGCACAGATACGCAGTATTTT
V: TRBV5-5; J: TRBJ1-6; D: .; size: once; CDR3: CASSLHSSYNSPLHF; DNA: TGTGCCAGCAGCTTGCACAGCTCCTATAATTCACCCCTCCACTTT
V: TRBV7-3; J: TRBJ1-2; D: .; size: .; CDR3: CASSFGGNYGYTF; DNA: TGTGCCAGCAGCTTCGGGGGAAACTATGGCTACACCTTC
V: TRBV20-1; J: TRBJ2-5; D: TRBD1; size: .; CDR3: CSASPLGTGVFGETQYF; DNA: TGCAGTGCGAGTCCCCTCGGGACAGGGGTTTTTGGAGAGACCCAGTACTTC